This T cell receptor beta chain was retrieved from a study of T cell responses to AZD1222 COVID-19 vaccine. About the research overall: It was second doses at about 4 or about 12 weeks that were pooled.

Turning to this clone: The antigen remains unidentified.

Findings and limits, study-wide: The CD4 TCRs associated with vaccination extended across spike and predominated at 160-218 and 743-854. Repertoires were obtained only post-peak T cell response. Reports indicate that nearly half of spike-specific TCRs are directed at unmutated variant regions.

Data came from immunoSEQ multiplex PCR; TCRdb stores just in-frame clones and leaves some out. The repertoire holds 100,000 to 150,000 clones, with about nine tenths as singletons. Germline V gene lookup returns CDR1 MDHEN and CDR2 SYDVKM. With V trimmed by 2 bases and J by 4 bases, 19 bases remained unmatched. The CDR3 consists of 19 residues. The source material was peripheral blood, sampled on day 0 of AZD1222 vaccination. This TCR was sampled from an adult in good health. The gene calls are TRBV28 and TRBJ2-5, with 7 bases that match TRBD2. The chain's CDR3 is CASSLSLGLGSVLGETQYF. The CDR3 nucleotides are TGTGCCAGCAGTTTAAGTCTTGGACTAGGGTCGGTATTAGGAGAGACCCAGTACTTC. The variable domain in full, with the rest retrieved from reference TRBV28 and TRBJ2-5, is DVKVTQSSRYLVKRTGEKVFLECVQDMDHENMFWYRQDPGLGLRLIYFSYDVKMKEKGDIPEGYSVSREKKERFSLILESASTNQTSMYLCASSLSLGLGSVLGETQYFGPGTRLLVL.